A selection of T cell receptor beta chains follows, all from one sample in a study of T cell changes during pregnancy in multiple sclerosis. Clones were read by immunoSEQ multiplex PCR, and TCRdb kept only the in-frame ones, dropping some. The table has 100,000 or so clones, roughly 90% seen once. Source: peripheral blood, taken after pregnancy. The source is a female donor with multiple sclerosis, enrolled in a pregnancy study. CDR3s leave out the opening cysteine and the closing phenylalanine or tryptophan. Each record gives: CDR3 protein, J gene, V gene.

cdr3_aa: AWSFLGQAYEQY
j_call: TRBJ2-7
v_call: TRBV30

cdr3_aa: ASSQDRATEAF
j_call: TRBJ1-1
v_call: TRBV28

cdr3_aa: ASSPDALGQITYGYT
j_call: TRBJ1-2
v_call: TRBV5-1

cdr3_aa: ASGERPSRGYT
j_call: TRBJ1-2
v_call: TRBV7-2

cdr3_aa: ASEQVKAYNEQF
j_call: TRBJ2-1
v_call: TRBV7-9

cdr3_aa: AWATGMNTEAF
j_call: TRBJ1-1
v_call: TRBV30

cdr3_aa: ASSLRAGVGANVLT
j_call: TRBJ2-6
v_call: TRBV27

cdr3_aa: ASSARPLPDTEAF
j_call: TRBJ1-1
v_call: TRBV7-2

cdr3_aa: ASSFWGAGGTDRNYGYT
j_call: TRBJ1-2
v_call: TRBV7-9

cdr3_aa: ASSYQSGEITEAF
j_call: TRBJ1-1
v_call: TRBV7-6

cdr3_aa: ASSQDRGGNTQY
j_call: TRBJ2-3
v_call: TRBV4-2

cdr3_aa: ASSLDWTSEQY
j_call: TRBJ2-7
v_call: TRBV7-8

cdr3_aa: ASSPLSAGSGEQY
j_call: TRBJ2-7
v_call: TRBV25-1

cdr3_aa: ASSPGQFTDTQY
j_call: TRBJ2-3
v_call: TRBV5-6

cdr3_aa: SVETQGGYT
j_call: TRBJ1-2
v_call: TRBV29-1

cdr3_aa: SVDRGKNTEAF
j_call: TRBJ1-1
v_call: TRBV29-1

cdr3_aa: ASSYTTGENSPLH
j_call: TRBJ1-6
v_call: TRBV7-6

cdr3_aa: ASSSGQFDEQF
j_call: TRBJ2-1
v_call: TRBV6-5

cdr3_aa: ASKGGQLSYEQY
j_call: TRBJ2-7
v_call: TRBV2

cdr3_aa: ASSQVMGARYEQY
j_call: TRBJ2-7
v_call: TRBV4-3